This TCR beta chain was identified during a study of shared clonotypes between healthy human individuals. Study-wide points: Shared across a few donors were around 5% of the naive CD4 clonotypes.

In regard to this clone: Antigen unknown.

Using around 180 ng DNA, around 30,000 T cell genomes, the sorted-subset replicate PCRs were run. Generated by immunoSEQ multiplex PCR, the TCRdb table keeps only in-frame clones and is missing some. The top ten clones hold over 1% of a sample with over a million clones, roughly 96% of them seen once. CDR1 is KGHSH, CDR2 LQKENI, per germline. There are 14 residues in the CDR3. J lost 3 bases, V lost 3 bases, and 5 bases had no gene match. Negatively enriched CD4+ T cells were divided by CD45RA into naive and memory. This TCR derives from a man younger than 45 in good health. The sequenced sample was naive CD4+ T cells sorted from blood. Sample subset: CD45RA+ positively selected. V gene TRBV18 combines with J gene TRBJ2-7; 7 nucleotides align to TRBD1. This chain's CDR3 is CASSPMGDSYEQYF. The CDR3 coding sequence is TGTGCCAGCTCACCGATGGGGGACAGCTACGAGCAGTACTTC.